This TCR beta chain was sequenced during a study of cytomegalovirus exposure and HLA in healthy donors. The assay was immunoSEQ multiplex PCR, and TCRdb's table has in-frame clones only and misses some. The top ten clones hold 20% of a sample with 100,000 or so clones, 85% of them seen once. Regarding the study as a whole: In the roughly 130 validation repertoires, a later analysis found that first-cohort TCR clusters tended to co-occur.

V was cut by 3 bases and J by 3 bases, with 14 bases left in between. The CDR3 extends over 15 amino acids. In germline, CDR1 is SGHRS, CDR2 YFSETQ. Note on this clone: Its specificity is unknown.

This TCR was sampled from a man in his late teens or twenties in good health and CMV-seropositive. The chain couples TRBV5-1 to TRBJ2-3; D not certain. The sample comprised PBMCs. The CDR3, as DNA: TGCGCCAGCAGCTCCGGCTGGCTCGGGACAGATACGCAGTATTTT. It encodes CASSSGWLGTDTQYF.